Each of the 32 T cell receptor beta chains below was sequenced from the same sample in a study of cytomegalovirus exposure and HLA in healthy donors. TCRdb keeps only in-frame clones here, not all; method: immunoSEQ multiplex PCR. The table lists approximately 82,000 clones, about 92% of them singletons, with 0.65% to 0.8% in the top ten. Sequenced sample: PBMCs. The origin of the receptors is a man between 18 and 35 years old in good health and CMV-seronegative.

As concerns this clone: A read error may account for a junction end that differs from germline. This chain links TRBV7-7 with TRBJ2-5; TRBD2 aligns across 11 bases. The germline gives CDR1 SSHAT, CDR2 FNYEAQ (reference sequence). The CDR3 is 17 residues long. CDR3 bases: TGTGCTAGCAGCTTAGGGGCTAGCGGGGGGCCTCAAGAGACCCAGTACTTC. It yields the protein CASSLGASGGPQETQYF. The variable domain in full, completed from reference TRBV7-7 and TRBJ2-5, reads GAGVSQSPRYKVTKRGQDVTLRCDPISSHATLYWYQQALGQGPEFLTYFNYEAQPDKSGLPSDRFSAERPEGSISTLTIQRTEQRDSAMYRCASSLGASGGPQETQYFGPGTRLLVL.

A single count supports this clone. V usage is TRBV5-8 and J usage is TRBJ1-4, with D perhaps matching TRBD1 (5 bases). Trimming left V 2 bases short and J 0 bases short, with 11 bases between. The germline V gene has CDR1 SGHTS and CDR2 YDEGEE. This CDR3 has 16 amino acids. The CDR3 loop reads CASSFVLTATNEKLFF. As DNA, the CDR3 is TGTGCCAGCAGCTTTGTTTTGACAGCAACTAATGAAAAACTGTTTTTT.

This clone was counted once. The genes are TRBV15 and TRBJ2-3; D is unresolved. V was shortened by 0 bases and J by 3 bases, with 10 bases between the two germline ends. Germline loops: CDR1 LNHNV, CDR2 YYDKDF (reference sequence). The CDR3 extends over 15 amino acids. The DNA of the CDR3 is TGTGCCACCAGCAGAGAGGCGGTTAGGACAGATACGCAGTATTTT. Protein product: CATSREAVRTDTQYF.

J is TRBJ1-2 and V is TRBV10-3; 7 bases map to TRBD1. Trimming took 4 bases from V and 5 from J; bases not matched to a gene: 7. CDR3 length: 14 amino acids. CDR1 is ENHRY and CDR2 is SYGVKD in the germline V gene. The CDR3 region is CAISAGGLQYGYTF. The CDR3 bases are TGTGCCATCAGTGCAGGGGGTCTTCAGTATGGCTACACCTTC.

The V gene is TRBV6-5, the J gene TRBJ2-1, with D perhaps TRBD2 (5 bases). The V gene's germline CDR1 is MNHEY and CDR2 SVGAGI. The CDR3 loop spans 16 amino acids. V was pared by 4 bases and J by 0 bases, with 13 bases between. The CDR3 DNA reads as TGTGCCAGCAGTTTAGTAGCGTACAGCTCCTACAATGAGCAGTTCTTC. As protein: CASSLVAYSSYNEQFF.

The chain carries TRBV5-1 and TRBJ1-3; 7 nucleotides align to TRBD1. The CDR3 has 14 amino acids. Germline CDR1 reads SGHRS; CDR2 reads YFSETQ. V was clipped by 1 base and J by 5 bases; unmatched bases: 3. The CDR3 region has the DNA TGCGCCAGCAGCTTGACAGGGGAGCGAAACACCATATATTTT. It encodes CASSLTGERNTIYF.

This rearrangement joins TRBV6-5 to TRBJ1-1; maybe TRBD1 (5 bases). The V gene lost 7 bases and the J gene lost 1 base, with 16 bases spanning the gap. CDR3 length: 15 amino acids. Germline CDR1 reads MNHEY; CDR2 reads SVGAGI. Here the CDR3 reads CASTPGGTGNTEAFF. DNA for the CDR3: TGTGCCAGCACTCCGGGGGGGACGGGGAACACTGAAGCTTTCTTT.

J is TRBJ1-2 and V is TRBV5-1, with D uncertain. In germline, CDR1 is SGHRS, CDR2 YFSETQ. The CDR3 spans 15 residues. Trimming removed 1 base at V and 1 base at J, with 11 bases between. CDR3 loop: CASSLSRVVNYGYTF. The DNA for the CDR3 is TGCGCCAGCAGCTTGAGCCGGGTAGTTAACTATGGCTACACCTTC.

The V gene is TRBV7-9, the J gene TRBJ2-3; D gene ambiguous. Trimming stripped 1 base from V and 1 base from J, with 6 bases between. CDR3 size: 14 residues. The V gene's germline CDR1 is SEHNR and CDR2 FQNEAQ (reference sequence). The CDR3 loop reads CASSLDTRTDTQYF. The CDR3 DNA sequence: TGTGCCAGCAGCTTAGATACACGCACAGATACGCAGTATTTT.

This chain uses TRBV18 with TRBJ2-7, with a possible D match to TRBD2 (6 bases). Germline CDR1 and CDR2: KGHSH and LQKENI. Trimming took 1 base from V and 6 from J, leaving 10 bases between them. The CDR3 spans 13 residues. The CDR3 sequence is CASSPRLDSEQYF. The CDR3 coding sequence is TGTGCCAGCTCACCACGACTAGACAGCGAGCAGTACTTC. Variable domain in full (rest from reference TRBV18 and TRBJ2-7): NAGVMQNPRHLVRRRGQEARLRCSPMKGHSHVYWYRQLPEEGLKFMVYLQKENIIDESGMPKERFSAEFPKEGPSILRIQQVVRGDSAAYFCASSPRLDSEQYFGPGTRLTVT.

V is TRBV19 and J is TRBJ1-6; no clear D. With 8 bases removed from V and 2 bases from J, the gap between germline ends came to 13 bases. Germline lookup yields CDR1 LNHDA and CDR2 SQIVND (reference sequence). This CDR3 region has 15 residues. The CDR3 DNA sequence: TGTGCCAGTCGAACTCCTACTACCTATAATTCACCCCTCCACTTT. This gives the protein CASRTPTTYNSPLHF.

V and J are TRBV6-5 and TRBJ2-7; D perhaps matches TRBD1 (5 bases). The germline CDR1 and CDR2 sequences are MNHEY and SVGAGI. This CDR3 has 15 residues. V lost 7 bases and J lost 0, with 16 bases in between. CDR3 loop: CASTLWTPSSYEQYF. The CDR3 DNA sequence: TGTGCCAGCACCCTTTGGACACCGAGCTCCTACGAGCAGTACTTC.

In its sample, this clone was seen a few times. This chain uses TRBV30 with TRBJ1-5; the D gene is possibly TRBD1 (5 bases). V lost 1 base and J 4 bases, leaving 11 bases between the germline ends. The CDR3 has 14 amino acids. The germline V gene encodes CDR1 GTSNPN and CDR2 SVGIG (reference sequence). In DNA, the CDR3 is TGTGCCTGGAGTGGTCAGGGAGGGAATCAGCCCCAGCATTTT. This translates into CAWSGQGGNQPQHF.

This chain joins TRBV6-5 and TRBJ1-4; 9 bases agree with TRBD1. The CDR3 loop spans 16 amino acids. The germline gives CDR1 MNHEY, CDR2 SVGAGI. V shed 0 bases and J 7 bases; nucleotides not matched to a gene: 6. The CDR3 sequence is CASSYSTGGFGEKLFF. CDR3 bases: TGTGCCAGCAGTTACTCGACAGGGGGTTTCGGTGAAAAACTGTTTTTT.

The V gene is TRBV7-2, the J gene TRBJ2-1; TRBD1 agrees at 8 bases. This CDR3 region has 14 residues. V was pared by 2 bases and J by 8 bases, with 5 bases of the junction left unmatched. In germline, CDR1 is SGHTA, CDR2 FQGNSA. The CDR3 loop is CASSLRDRFDEQFF. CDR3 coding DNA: TGTGCCAGCAGCTTAAGGGACAGGTTCGATGAGCAGTTCTTC.

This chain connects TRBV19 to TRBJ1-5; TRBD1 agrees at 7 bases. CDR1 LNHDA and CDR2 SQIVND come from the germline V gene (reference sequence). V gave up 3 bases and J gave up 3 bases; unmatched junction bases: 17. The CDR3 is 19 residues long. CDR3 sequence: CASSIQPLYRGRLNQPQHF. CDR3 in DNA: TGTGCCAGTAGTATTCAACCCCTTTACAGGGGCCGACTCAATCAGCCCCAGCATTTT.

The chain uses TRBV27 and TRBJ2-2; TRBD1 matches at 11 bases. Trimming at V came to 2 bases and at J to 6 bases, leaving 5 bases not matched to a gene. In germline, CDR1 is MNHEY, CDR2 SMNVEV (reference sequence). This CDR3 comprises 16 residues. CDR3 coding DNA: TGTGCCAGCAGTTTACCGGGACAGGGGGTAGCCGGGGAGCTGTTTTTT. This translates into CASSLPGQGVAGELFF.

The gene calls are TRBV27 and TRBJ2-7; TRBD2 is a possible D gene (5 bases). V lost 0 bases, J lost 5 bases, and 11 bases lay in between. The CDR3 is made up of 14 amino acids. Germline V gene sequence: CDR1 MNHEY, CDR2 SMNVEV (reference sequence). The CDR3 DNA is TGTGCCAGCAGTTTATCCCCGGGGTTTAACGAGCAGTACTTC. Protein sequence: CASSLSPGFNEQYF.

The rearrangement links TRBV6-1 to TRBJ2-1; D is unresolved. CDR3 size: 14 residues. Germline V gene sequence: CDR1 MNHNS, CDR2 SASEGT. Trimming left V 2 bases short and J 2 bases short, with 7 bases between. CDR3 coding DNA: TGTGCCAGCAGTGAAAAAGCCCCCTACAATGAGCAGTTCTTC. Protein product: CASSEKAPYNEQFF.

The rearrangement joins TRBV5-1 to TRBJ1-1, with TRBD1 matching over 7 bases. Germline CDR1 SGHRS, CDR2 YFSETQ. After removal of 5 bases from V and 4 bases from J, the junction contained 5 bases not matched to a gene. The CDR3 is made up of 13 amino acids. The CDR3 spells CASRLTGLTEAFF. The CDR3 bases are TGCGCCAGCAGATTGACAGGGCTCACTGAAGCTTTCTTT.

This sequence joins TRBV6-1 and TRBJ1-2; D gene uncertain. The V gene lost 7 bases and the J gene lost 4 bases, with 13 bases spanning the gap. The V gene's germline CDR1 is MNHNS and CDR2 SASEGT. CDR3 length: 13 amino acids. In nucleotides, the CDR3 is TGTGCCAGCAAGTGGACGGGGATCTATGGCTACACCTTC. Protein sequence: CASKWTGIYGYTF.

The CDR3 sequence: CASSQALGTGRRDEQYF. The CDR3 region has the DNA TGCGCCAGCAGCCAAGCCCTTGGGACAGGACGAAGGGACGAGCAGTACTTC. The gene calls are TRBV4-1 and TRBJ2-7; 8 bases match TRBD1. The CDR3 loop spans 17 amino acids. The junction had 13 bases not matched to a gene; V was cut back by 1 base and J by 5 bases. Per the germline V gene, CDR1 is MGHRA and CDR2 is YSYEKL.

Written as DNA, the CDR3 is TGTGCCAGCTCACCTGGTGAAGGGACAGACTACGAGCAGTACTTC. It translates to CASSPGEGTDYEQYF. The J gene is TRBJ2-7, the V gene TRBV18, with TRBD1 matching over 7 bases. This CDR3 has 15 amino acids. Per germline, CDR1 KGHSH and CDR2 LQKENI. V lost 3 bases to trimming and J lost 3 bases; unmatched junction nucleotides: 8.

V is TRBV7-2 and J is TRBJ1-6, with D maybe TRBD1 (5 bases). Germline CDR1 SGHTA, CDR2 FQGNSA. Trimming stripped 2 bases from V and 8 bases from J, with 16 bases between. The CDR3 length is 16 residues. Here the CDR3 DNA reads TGTGCCAGCAGCTTAAAAGTAGGGGCAGGCGATTCACCCCTCCACTTT. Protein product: CASSLKVGAGDSPLHF.

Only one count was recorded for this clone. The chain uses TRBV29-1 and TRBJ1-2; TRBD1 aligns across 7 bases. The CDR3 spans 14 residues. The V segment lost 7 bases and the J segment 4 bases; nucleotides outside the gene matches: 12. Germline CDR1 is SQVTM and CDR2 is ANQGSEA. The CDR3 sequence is CSAAQGSIFYGYTF. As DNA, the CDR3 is TGCAGCGCCGCACAGGGGAGTATATTCTATGGCTACACCTTC.

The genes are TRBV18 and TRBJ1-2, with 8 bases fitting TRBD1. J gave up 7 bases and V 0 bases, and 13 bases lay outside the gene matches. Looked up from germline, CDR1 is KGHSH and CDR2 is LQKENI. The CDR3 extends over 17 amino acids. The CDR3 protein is CASSPPGQGAYRSGYTF. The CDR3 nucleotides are TGTGCCAGCTCACCACCCGGGCAGGGGGCTTACAGATCTGGCTACACCTTC.

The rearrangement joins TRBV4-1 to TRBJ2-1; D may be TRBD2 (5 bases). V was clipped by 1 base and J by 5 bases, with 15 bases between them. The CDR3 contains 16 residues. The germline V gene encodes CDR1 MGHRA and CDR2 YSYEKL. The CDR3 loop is CASSQVTAGRNNEQFF. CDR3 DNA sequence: TGCGCCAGCAGCCAAGTCACTGCGGGCAGAAACAATGAGCAGTTCTTC.

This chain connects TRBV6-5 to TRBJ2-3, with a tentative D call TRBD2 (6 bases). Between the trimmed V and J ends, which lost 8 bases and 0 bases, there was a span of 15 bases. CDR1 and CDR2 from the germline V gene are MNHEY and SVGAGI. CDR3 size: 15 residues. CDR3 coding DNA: TGTGCCAGCTGCGCTAGCGACCCTAGCACAGATACGCAGTATTTT. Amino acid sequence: CASCASDPSTDTQYF.

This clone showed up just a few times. Here the CDR3 reads CASSLGDSSYEQYF. In nucleotides, the CDR3 is TGTGCCAGCAGCTTAGGGGACAGTTCCTACGAGCAGTACTTC. The genes are TRBV7-2 and TRBJ2-7, with 7 positions matching TRBD1. This CDR3 comprises 14 residues. The germline V gene encodes CDR1 SGHTA and CDR2 FQGNSA. V shed 1 base, J shed 1 base, and the junction held 1 base outside the gene matches.

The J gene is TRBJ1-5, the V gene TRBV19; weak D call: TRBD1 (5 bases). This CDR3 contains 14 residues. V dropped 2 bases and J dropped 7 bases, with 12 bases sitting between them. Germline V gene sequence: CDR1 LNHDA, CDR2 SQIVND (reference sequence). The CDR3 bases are TGTGCCAGTAGTATACTGACAGACACACAGCCCCAGCATTTT. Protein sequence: CASSILTDTQPQHF.

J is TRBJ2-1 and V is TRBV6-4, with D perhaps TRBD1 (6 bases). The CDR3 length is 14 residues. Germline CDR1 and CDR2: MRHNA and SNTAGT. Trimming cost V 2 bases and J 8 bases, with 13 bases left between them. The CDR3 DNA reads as TGTGCCAGCAGTGACGGGCCTGAGGGGGATGAGCAGTTCTTC. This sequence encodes CASSDGPEGDEQFF.

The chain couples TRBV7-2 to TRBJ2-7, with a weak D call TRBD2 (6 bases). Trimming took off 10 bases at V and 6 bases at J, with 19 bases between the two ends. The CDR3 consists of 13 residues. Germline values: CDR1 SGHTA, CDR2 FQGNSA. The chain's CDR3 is CATFEGLEGEQYF. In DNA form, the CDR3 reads TGTGCCACCTTCGAGGGACTCGAAGGCGAGCAGTACTTC.